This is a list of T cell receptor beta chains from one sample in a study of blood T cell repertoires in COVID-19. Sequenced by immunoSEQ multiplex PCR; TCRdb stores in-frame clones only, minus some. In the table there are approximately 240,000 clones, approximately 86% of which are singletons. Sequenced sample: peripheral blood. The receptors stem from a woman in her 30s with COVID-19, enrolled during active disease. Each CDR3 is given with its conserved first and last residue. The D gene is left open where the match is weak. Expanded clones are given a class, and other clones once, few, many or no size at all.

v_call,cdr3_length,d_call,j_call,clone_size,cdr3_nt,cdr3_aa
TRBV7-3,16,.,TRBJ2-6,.,TGTGCCAGCAGCTGGGGCGGTGACTCTGGGGCCAACGTCCTGACTTTC,CASSWGGDSGANVLTF
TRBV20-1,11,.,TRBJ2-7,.,TGCAGTGCTAAGTGGGAGGGGGGGCCCTACTTC,CSAKWEGGPYF
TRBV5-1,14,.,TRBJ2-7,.,TGCGCCAGCAGCTTGGCCGGGACTTCCTACGAGCAGTACTTC,CASSLAGTSYEQYF
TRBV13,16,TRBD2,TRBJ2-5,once,TGTGCCAGCAGCCCCGGGACTAGCGCAACCCAAGAGACCCAGTACTTC,CASSPGTSATQETQYF
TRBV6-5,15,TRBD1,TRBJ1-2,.,TGTGCCAGCAGTTACTCGACAGGGGGTAGTTATGGCTACACCTTC,CASSYSTGGSYGYTF
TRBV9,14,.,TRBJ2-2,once,TGTGCCAGCTCCGGCGGGGTAAACACCGGGGAGCTGTTTTTT,CASSGGVNTGELFF
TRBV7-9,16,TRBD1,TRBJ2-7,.,TGTGCCAGCAGCTTAGACCAGGACAGGGGGACCTACGAGCAGTACTTC,CASSLDQDRGTYEQYF
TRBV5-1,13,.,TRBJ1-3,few,TGCGCCAGCAGACAGGGATCTGGAAACACCATATATTTT,CASRQGSGNTIYF
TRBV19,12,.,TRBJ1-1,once,TGTGCCAGTAGTATGGGGCTTTCTGAAGCTTTCTTT,CASSMGLSEAFF
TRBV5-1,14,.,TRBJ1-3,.,TGCGCCAGCAGCTTCCAGGGTGAAGGAAACACCATATATTTT,CASSFQGEGNTIYF
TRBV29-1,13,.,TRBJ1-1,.,TGCAGCGTAGCGCCGGGGATGAACACTGAAGCTTTCTTT,CSVAPGMNTEAFF
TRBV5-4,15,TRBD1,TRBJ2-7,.,TGTGCCAGCAGCCCCGGGACAGGAGTCTCCTACGAGCAGTACTTC,CASSPGTGVSYEQYF
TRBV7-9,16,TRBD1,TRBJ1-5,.,TGTGCCAGCAGCTTAGGCGACAGGGGTGGCAATCAGCCCCAGCATTTT,CASSLGDRGGNQPQHF
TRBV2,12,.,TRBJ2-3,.,TGTGCCAGCAGTGACGGTCCAGATACGCAGTATTTT,CASSDGPDTQYF
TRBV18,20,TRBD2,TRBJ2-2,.,TGTGCCAGCTCACCACGGTTGACTAGCGGGGGGAACCCGAACACCGGGGAGCTGTTTTTT,CASSPRLTSGGNPNTGELFF
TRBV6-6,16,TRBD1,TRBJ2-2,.,TGTGCCAGCAGGGACAGGGGGCGAGGCGGCACCGGGGAGCTGTTTTTT,CASRDRGRGGTGELFF
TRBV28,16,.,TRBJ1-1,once,TGTGCCAGCAGTTTAAAGACAGAAAACATGAACACTGAAGCTTTCTTT,CASSLKTENMNTEAFF
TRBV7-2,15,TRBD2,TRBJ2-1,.,TGTGCCAGCAGCCCCGGGACTAGCGCGTACAATGAGCAGTTCTTC,CASSPGTSAYNEQFF
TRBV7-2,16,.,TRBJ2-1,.,TGTGCCAGCAGCTTAACTTTGACTTACCCATACAATGAGCAGTTCTTC,CASSLTLTYPYNEQFF
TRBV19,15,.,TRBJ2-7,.,TGTGCCAGTAGTATTGGCCGGACAGCTACCTACGAGCAGTACTTC,CASSIGRTATYEQYF
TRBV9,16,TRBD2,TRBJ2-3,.,TGTGCCAGCAGCGCCTCCGGGACTAGCGGCACAGATACGCAGTATTTT,CASSASGTSGTDTQYF
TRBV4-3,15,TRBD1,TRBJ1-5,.,TGCGCCAGCAGCCCAAACAGGGGTAGCTATCAGCCCCAGCATTTT,CASSPNRGSYQPQHF